This TCR beta chain was recorded in a study of control samples from healthy donors and cancer patients. Germline trimming cut 10 bases from V and 0 bases from J; bases unmatched to any gene: 3. CDR1 is SNHLY, CDR2 FYNNEI, per germline. This CDR3 region has 14 residues. The protocol was immunoSEQ multiplex PCR, while the TCRdb copy is restricted to in-frame clones and leaves out a portion. The data contain almost 90,000 clones, more than 75% of them singletons. This clone was recorded once. The chain has TRBV2 and TRBJ2-6, with TRBD1 identical over 7 bases. Sequencing used blood. The sequence came from a woman aged 40 to 49 in good health. The CDR3 protein is CATQGISGANVLTF. The CDR3, as DNA: TGTGCCACACAGGGGATCTCTGGGGCCAACGTCCTGACTTTC.